A single sample gave rise to the 6 T cell receptor beta chains below, sequenced in a study of cytomegalovirus exposure and HLA in healthy donors. The PCR used 60 Vbeta and 13 Jbeta primers. The data were produced by immunoSEQ multiplex PCR, yet TCRdb's version contains in-frame clones alone and is incomplete. The repertoire includes over 110,000 clones, around 79% of them detected once, and just under 1% sits in the top ten. Sequencing was done on a sample of PBMCs. The receptors here all came from a young man in good health and CMV-seronegative.

The V call is TRBV19, the J call TRBJ2-5; TRBD2 matches 8 bases. This CDR3 has 13 residues. Germline V gene data show CDR1 as LNHDA and CDR2 as SQIVND (reference sequence). The junction had 2 bases not matched to a gene; V was cut back by 5 bases and J by 3 bases. The CDR3 bases are TGTGCCAGTAGTCCCGGGGGGGAAGAGACCCAGTACTTC. Residues: CASSPGGEETQYF.

This clone has a single count. The chain is built from TRBV7-3 and TRBJ1-1; D is unclear. Germline CDR1 reads SGHTA; CDR2 reads FQGTGA. The CDR3 has 13 residues. The V end was cut by 2 bases, the J end by 1 base, with 5 bases between. The CDR3: CASSLGRNTEAFF. As DNA, the CDR3 is TGTGCCAGCAGCTTAGGGAGGAACACTGAAGCTTTCTTT.

The rearrangement links TRBV28 to TRBJ1-2, with D hard to call. The CDR3 consists of 13 residues. V was clipped by 7 bases and J by 0 bases, with 9 bases between them. Per germline, CDR1 MDHEN and CDR2 SYDVKM. The CDR3 DNA follows: TGTGCCAGCACGGGAGGAGCTAACTATGGCTACACCTTC. Translating it yields CASTGGANYGYTF.

The chain combines TRBV7-6 with TRBJ1-1; tentatively, D is TRBD1 (6 bases). CDR1 is SGHVS and CDR2 is FNYEAQ in the germline V gene. The CDR3 is 15 residues long. V was trimmed by 1 base and J by 5 bases, leaving 14 bases between them. This CDR3 reads CASSLDVGARTEAFF. The DNA of the CDR3 is TGTGCCAGCAGCTTAGACGTGGGGGCGCGTACTGAAGCTTTCTTT.

The J gene is TRBJ2-1, the V gene TRBV18; 15 positions agree with TRBD2. The V segment lost 9 bases and the J segment 8 bases; nucleotides outside the gene matches: 11. CDR1 is KGHSH, CDR2 LQKENI, per germline. The CDR3 length is 16 residues. CDR3 DNA: TGTGCCAGTTACCAAGGACTAGCGGGGGGGCCGGATGAGCAGTTCTTC. Protein: CASYQGLAGGPDEQFF.

The chain uses TRBV21-1 and TRBJ1-1; TRBD1 was called by the table and not checked on the DNA. TRBV21-1 is termed a pseudogene. CDR3 length equals 16 residues. CDR3 sequence reads: CASSEVPRQGNTEAFF. Here the CDR3 DNA reads TGTGCCAGCAGCGAAGTTCCCCGTCAGGGGAACACTGAAGCTTTCTTT.